A single sample is the source of the 16 T cell receptor beta chains below, sequenced in a study of tumor-infiltrating lymphocytes in localized non-small cell lung cancer. Sequencing used immunoSEQ multiplex PCR; TCRdb keeps in-frame clones, though not all of them. The data contain 20,000 to 25,000 clones, 69% of them singletons. The sequencing sample was made of lung tumor tissue. These receptors were obtained from a human donor with non-small cell lung cancer.

This clone was seen more than once but under ten times. Written as DNA, the CDR3 is TGTGCCAGCAGCGGGGCGGGTGTGGGAGGGCCATCAGATACGCAGTATTTT. This gives the protein CASSGAGVGGPSDTQYF. The rearrangement uses TRBV5-4 and TRBJ2-3; 7 nucleotides agree with TRBD2. The CDR3 sequence is 17 residues long. Trimming cost V 4 bases and J 4 bases; bases outside gene matches: 15. The germline V gene has CDR1 SGHNT and CDR2 YYREEE (reference sequence).

J is TRBJ1-2 and V is TRBV5-1, with a tentative D call TRBD1 (5 bases). V lost 0 bases and J lost 4, with 13 bases in between. Germline CDR1 SGHRS, CDR2 YFSETQ. This CDR3 contains 15 residues. In DNA form, the CDR3 reads TGCGCCAGCAGCTTGGATGGGGCGGGGAGCTATGGCTACACCTTC. Its protein product is CASSLDGAGSYGYTF. Drawing the rest from reference TRBV5-1 and TRBJ1-2, the complete variable domain is KAGVTQTPRYLIKTRGQQVTLSCSPISGHRSVSWYQQTPGQGLQFLFEYFSETQRNKGNFPGRFSGRQFSNSRSEMNVSTLELGDSALYLCASSLDGAGSYGYTFGSGTRLTVV.

The V gene is TRBV29-1, the J gene TRBJ2-7, with 9 bases aligning to TRBD1. Losses at the gene ends were 4 bases for V and 0 bases for J; bases not matched to a gene: 4. CDR1 and CDR2 (germline): SQVTM, ANQGSEA. The CDR3 is 14 residues long. The CDR3 reads CSVVPGQGSYEQYF. CDR3 nucleotides: TGCAGCGTTGTCCCGGGACAGGGCTCCTACGAGCAGTACTTC.

V and J are TRBV14 and TRBJ1-1; 7 bases are shared with TRBD1. The CDR3 is 16 residues long. Trimming took 2 bases from V and 2 from J; bases not matched to a gene: 8. Germline assignment: CDR1 SGHDN and CDR2 FVKESK. CDR3 sequence (DNA): TGTGCCAGCAGCCAAAAGAAGGGGGCACTAAACACTGAAGCTTTCTTT. It yields the protein CASSQKKGALNTEAFF.

The chain combines TRBV7-8 with TRBJ1-5; D is unresolved. The CDR3 covers 15 residues. Trimming removed 2 bases from V and 4 bases from J, with 12 bases in between. Germline lookup yields CDR1 SGHVS and CDR2 FQNEAQ. CDR3 coding DNA: TGTGCCAGCAGCTTAACCGGGTCAAAGAATCAGCCCCAGCATTTT. Protein sequence: CASSLTGSKNQPQHF.

The rearrangement joins TRBV7-9 to TRBJ1-1; a weak D match, TRBD1 (5 bases). Germline V gene sequence: CDR1 SEHNR, CDR2 FQNEAQ (reference sequence). V gave up 5 bases and J gave up 9 bases, with 16 bases separating them. The CDR3 length is 13 residues. CDR3 in amino acids: CASSAPGGPQAFF. In DNA, the CDR3 is TGTGCCAGCAGCGCCCCGGGGGGTCCGCAAGCTTTCTTT.

This clone showed up just a few times. The chain is built from TRBV6-5 and TRBJ2-3; maybe TRBD2 (5 bases). Trimming took 4 bases from V and 1 from J, leaving 12 bases between them. This CDR3 is 15 amino acids long. The germline CDR1 and CDR2 sequences are MNHEY and SVGAGI. The CDR3 DNA reads as TGTGCCAGCAGTTTCTCAGGAGGAGGCACAGATACGCAGTATTTT. Residues: CASSFSGGGTDTQYF.

This sequence joins TRBV2 and TRBJ2-7; 9 bases are a match to TRBD1. Trimming cost V 8 bases and J 5 bases; bases outside gene matches: 10. This CDR3 comprises 14 residues. Germline V lookup: CDR1 SNHLY, CDR2 FYNNEI. CDR3 in amino acids: CASLPGTGNHEQYF. The CDR3 DNA reads TGTGCCAGCCTCCCCGGGACAGGGAATCACGAGCAGTACTTC.

Turning to this clone: An end of the junction differs from the germline gene, which may be a read error. This chain links TRBV2 with TRBJ2-7; no clear D. CDR1 SNHLY and CDR2 FYNNEI come from the germline V gene. The CDR3 extends over 11 amino acids. This chain's CDR3 is CASSEWREPDF. The CDR3, as DNA: TGTGCCAGCAGTGAATGGCGCGAGCCTGACTTC.

The V gene is TRBV7-2, the J gene TRBJ2-7; weak D call: TRBD2 (5 bases). V shed 1 base and J shed 0 bases, with 10 bases lying between them. The CDR3 has 15 amino acids. Germline V gives CDR1 SGHTA, CDR2 FQGNSA. As DNA, the CDR3 is TGTGCCAGCAGCTTAGGGACTGTGAGCTCCTACGAGCAGTACTTC. This gives the protein CASSLGTVSSYEQYF.

This clone was seen a handful of times. This rearrangement joins TRBV16 to TRBJ1-2; 7 positions match TRBD1. V dropped 5 bases and J dropped 8; count of bases not matched to a gene: 11. The CDR3 length is 14 residues. Germline CDR1 KGHSY, CDR2 FQNENV. The CDR3 loop reads CASSTQQGQGGYTF. The CDR3 DNA follows: TGTGCCAGCAGCACCCAACAGGGGCAAGGCGGCTACACCTTC.

The chain joins TRBV19 to TRBJ2-1; 11 bases line up with TRBD2. Germline trimming cut 10 bases from V and 8 bases from J; bases unmatched to any gene: 19. CDR1 is LNHDA and CDR2 is SQIVND in the germline V gene (reference sequence). The CDR3 totals 17 residues. Here the CDR3 reads CATYRVSGRAGVDEQFF. The DNA of the CDR3 is TGTGCCACTTACAGGGTTAGCGGGAGGGCCGGGGTCGATGAGCAGTTCTTC.

This clone turned up a few times. This sequence joins TRBV6-1 and TRBJ2-7; D is ambiguous. The V end was cut by 6 bases, the J end by 7 bases, with 10 bases between. There are 11 residues in the CDR3. The germline gives CDR1 MNHNS, CDR2 SASEGT. The CDR3 sequence: CASRRLGEQYF. CDR3 in DNA: TGTGCCAGCAGGAGGTTGGGGGAGCAGTACTTC.

The chain links TRBV27 to TRBJ2-4; TRBD1 might be the D (6 bases). Trimming took 5 bases from V and 2 from J, leaving 13 bases between them. Germline CDR1 and CDR2: MNHEY and SMNVEV (reference sequence). The CDR3 spans 15 residues. CDR3 nucleotides: TGTGCCAGCAGTCCCACCCGGGACACCAAAAACATTCAGTACTTC. Amino acids: CASSPTRDTKNIQYF.

This chain connects TRBV19 to TRBJ2-3; D remains unclear. Germline CDR1 reads LNHDA; CDR2 reads SQIVND (reference sequence). This CDR3 region has 14 residues. V gave up 7 bases and J gave up 6 bases, with 17 bases separating them. CDR3: CASKQFGSADTQYF. For the CDR3, the DNA is TGTGCCAGTAAGCAGTTCGGTTCTGCGGATACGCAGTATTTT.

V usage is TRBV4-1 and J usage is TRBJ1-1; tentative D call: TRBD1 (6 bases). Germline CDR1 MGHRA, CDR2 YSYEKL. V lost 4 bases and J lost 8, with 14 bases in between. The CDR3 consists of 13 residues. This chain's CDR3 is CASSPVRQGEAFF. DNA of the CDR3: TGCGCCAGCAGCCCTGTCCGCCAGGGGGAAGCTTTCTTT.